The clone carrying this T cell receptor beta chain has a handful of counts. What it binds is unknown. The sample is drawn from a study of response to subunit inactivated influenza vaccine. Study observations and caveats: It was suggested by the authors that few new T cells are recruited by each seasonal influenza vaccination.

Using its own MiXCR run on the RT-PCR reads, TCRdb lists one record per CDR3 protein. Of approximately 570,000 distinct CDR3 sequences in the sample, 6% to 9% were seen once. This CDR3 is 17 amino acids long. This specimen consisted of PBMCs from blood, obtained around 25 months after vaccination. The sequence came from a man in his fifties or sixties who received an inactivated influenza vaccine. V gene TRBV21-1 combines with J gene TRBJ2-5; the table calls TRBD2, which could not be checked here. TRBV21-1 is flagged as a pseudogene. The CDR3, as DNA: TGTGCCAGCAGCAAAATGTCTAGATACTCCCCCCAAGAGACCCAGTACTTC. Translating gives CASSKMSRYSPQETQYF.